This T cell receptor (beta chain) was sequenced in a study of T cell repertoires and HLA-DP antigens. Study overall: Transduced HeLa cells presented HLA-DP to CD4+ T cells.

This clone was observed a handful of times. The target antigen is unknown. Study-wide results and caveats: Clones undetected before culture averaged roughly 39% against one allele and around 50% against the other.

Repertoires were generated with immunoSEQ multiplex PCR, while TCRdb's copy carries only in-frame clones and drops some. Among roughly 73,000 clones, 80% were seen once, and the ten largest hold 1.6%. The source of this sequence is a man in his sixties in good health and CMV-seronegative. Sequencing was performed on CD4+ T cells from PBMCs.

CDR3 nucleotides: TGTGCCAGCTCCCCTGGCAATCAGCCCCAGCATTTT. It specifies CASSPGNQPQHF. The chain joins TRBV18 to TRBJ1-5; D remains ambiguous. The CDR3 loop spans 12 amino acids. Trimming stripped 6 bases from V and 2 bases from J, with 5 bases between. Germline values: CDR1 KGHSH, CDR2 LQKENI.